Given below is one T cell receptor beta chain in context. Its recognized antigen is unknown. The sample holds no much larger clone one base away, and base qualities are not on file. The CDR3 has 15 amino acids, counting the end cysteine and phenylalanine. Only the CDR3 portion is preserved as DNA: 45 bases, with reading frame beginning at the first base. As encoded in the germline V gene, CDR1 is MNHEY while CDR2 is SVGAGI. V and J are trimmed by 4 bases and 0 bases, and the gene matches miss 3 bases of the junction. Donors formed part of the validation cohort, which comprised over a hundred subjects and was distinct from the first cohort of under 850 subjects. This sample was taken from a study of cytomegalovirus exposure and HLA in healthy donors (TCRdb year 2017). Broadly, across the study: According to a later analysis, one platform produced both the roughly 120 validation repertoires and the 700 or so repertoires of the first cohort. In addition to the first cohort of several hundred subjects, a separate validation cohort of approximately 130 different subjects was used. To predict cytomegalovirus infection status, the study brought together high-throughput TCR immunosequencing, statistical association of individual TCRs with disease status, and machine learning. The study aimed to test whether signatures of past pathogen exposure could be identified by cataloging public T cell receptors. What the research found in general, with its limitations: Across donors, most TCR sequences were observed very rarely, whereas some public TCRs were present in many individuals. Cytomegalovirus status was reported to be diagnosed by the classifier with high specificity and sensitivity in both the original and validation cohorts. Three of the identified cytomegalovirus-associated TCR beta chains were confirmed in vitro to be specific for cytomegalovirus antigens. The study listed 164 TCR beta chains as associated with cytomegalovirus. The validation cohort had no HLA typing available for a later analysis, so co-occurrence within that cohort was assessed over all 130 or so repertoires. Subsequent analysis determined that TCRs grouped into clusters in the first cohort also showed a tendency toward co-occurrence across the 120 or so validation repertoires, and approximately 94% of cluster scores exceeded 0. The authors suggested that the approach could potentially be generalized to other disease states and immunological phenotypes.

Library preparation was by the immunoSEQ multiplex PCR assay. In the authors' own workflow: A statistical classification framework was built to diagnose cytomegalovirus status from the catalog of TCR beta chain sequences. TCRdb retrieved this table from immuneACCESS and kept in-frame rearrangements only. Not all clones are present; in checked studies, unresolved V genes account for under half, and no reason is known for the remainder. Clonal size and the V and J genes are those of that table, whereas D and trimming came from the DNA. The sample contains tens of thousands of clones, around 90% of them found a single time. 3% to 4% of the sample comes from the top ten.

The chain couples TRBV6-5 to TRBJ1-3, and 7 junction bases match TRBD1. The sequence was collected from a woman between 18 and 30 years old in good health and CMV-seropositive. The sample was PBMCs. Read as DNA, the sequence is TGTGCCAGCAGTTTAGGGACAGCCTCTGGAAACACCATATATTTT. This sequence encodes CASSLGTASGNTIYF.